Each of the 18 T cell receptor beta chains below was sequenced from the same sample in a study of brain T cells in children with intractable seizures. TCRdb keeps only in-frame clones here, not all; method: immunoSEQ multiplex PCR. The sample gives roughly 80,000 clones, under 95% of which show up once; about 24% is in the top ten. The sequencing used peripheral blood, collected at surgery. These receptors were obtained from a girl between 2 and 10 years old with Rasmussen encephalitis and intractable seizures.

This clone appeared a few times. The rearrangement links TRBV30 to TRBJ1-6; TRBD1 might be the D (6 bases). Germline V gene data show CDR1 as GTSNPN and CDR2 as SVGIG (reference sequence). The CDR3 contains 14 residues. Trimming removed 5 bases at V and 3 bases at J, with 11 bases between. The CDR3, as DNA: TGTGCCTGGGGCAGGGGAGGCTATAATTCACCCCTCCACTTT. It yields the protein CAWGRGGYNSPLHF.

The J gene is TRBJ1-1, the V gene TRBV6-7, with D unresolved. Being an ORF, TRBV6-7 has a function that is uncertain. The CDR3 has 15 amino acids. V was pared by 7 bases and J by 1 base, with 16 bases between. CDR3 residues: CASKGGNRQNTEAFF. The DNA for the CDR3 is TGTGCCAGCAAGGGTGGTAACAGACAGAACACTGAAGCTTTCTTT.

The chain recombines TRBV7-2 with TRBJ2-2; D uncertain. The V end lost 2 bases, the J end lost 3 bases, and 7 bases lay between the germline ends. This CDR3 comprises 14 residues. Germline CDR1 SGHTA, CDR2 FQGNSA. The DNA of the CDR3 is TGTGCCAGCAGCTTAAGAAGGGACACCGGGGAGCTGTTTTTT. The encoded protein is CASSLRRDTGELFF.

The V call is TRBV5-6, the J call TRBJ1-2, with D unclear. V lost 1 base to trimming and J lost 0 bases, with 7 bases between them. This CDR3 region has 14 residues. From germline, CDR1 is SGHDT and CDR2 YYEEEE. CDR3 region: CASSLTGTNYGYTF. CDR3 nucleotide sequence: TGTGCCAGCAGCTTGACCGGGACTAACTATGGCTACACCTTC.

The chain links TRBV3-1 (or the pseudogene TRBV3-2) to TRBJ2-7; no definite D call. Germline V gene data show CDR1 as LGHDT and CDR2 as YNNKEL (reference sequence). V shed 3 bases and J shed 6 bases, with 9 bases lying between them. The CDR3 loop spans 12 amino acids. The CDR3 DNA is TGTGCCAGCAGCCAGGGCGGCCTCGAGCAGTACTTC. This translates into CASSQGGLEQYF.

The rearrangement links TRBV13 to TRBJ1-5; no clear D gene. Germline CDR1 reads PRHDT; CDR2 reads FYEKMQ (reference sequence). The V end lost 3 bases, the J end lost 6 bases, and 15 bases lay between the germline ends. CDR3 length: 15 amino acids. In DNA form, the CDR3 reads TGTGCCAGCAGCTTTTGTAGAGGTTGTACTCAGCCCCAGCATTTT. Protein sequence: CASSFCRGCTQPQHF.

The chain recombines TRBV9 with TRBJ2-3; 8 bases align to TRBD1. Trimming cost V 3 bases and J 3 bases; bases outside gene matches: 6. Germline lookup yields CDR1 SGDLS and CDR2 YYNGEE. CDR3 length: 15 residues. The CDR3 sequence: CASSEWTGFTDTQYF. The DNA for the CDR3 is TGTGCCAGCAGCGAATGGACAGGGTTTACAGATACGCAGTATTTT.

In DNA, the CDR3 is TGTGCCAGCACCGTCCAGGAGACCCAGTACTTC. This codes for CASTVQETQYF. This chain uses TRBV2 with TRBJ2-5; D gene unclear. The ends were cut back, 7 bases at V and 5 bases at J, with 8 bases in the middle. Germline lookup yields CDR1 SNHLY and CDR2 FYNNEI. The CDR3 length is 11 residues.

The rearrangement uses TRBV7-3 and TRBJ2-1; D might be TRBD1 (5 bases). The germline V gene has CDR1 SGHTA and CDR2 FQGTGA. The CDR3 runs 13 residues. V gave up 7 bases and J gave up 6 bases, with 13 bases separating them. CDR3 in amino acids: CASTVAGANEQFF. The CDR3 nucleotides are TGTGCCAGCACGGTGGCTGGGGCCAATGAGCAGTTCTTC.

The V gene is TRBV30, the J gene TRBJ1-3; TRBD1 might be the D (5 bases). CDR1 is GTSNPN and CDR2 is SVGIG in the germline V gene (reference sequence). The CDR3 is made up of 12 amino acids. V lost 5 bases and J lost 4, with 9 bases in between. CDR3: CAWGGGGNTIYF. CDR3 bases: TGTGCCTGGGGGGGAGGAGGAAACACCATATATTTT.

This chain joins TRBV3-1 (or the pseudogene TRBV3-2) and TRBJ1-5; D gene ambiguous. The V gene's germline CDR1 is LGHDT and CDR2 YNNKEL (reference sequence). V lost 4 bases and J 3 bases, leaving 16 bases between the germline ends. There are 16 residues in the CDR3. The CDR3, as DNA: TGTGCCAGCAGCCCCGACGGAGCGCTGCCCAATCAGCCCCAGCATTTT. It translates to CASSPDGALPNQPQHF.

The chain combines TRBV29-1 with TRBJ2-2; D assignment may be TRBD1 or TRBD2 (5 bases each). The CDR3 totals 12 residues. The V and J ends lost 0 bases and 6 bases respectively, with 5 bases between them. Germline CDR1 and CDR2: SQVTM and ANQGSEA. CDR3 nucleotide sequence: TGCAGCGTTGAAGAGGGGGCCGGGGAGCTGTTTTTT. Translation: CSVEEGAGELFF.

The chain couples TRBV9 to TRBJ1-1; TRBD1 aligns across 8 bases. CDR1 is SGDLS, CDR2 YYNGEE, per germline. The CDR3 totals 15 residues. V gave up 3 bases and J gave up 4 bases; unmatched junction bases: 8. The CDR3 coding sequence is TGTGCCAGCAGCGGACCGACAGGGGATGGCACTGAAGCTTTCTTT. Its protein is CASSGPTGDGTEAFF.

This chain uses TRBV19 with TRBJ2-2, with a weak D call TRBD1 (6 bases). With 5 bases removed from V and 4 bases from J, the gap between germline ends came to 8 bases. Germline V gives CDR1 LNHDA, CDR2 SQIVND (reference sequence). This CDR3 is built from 13 residues. CDR3 residues: CASSPDSTGELFF. The CDR3 nucleotides read TGTGCCAGTAGTCCGGACAGCACCGGGGAGCTGTTTTTT.

To note about this clone: The sample carries other DNA sequences with the same CDR3. The rearrangement joins TRBV5-1 to TRBJ2-7; no clear D. The CDR3 loop spans 11 amino acids. Germline CDR1 is SGHRS and CDR2 is YFSETQ. The V end lost 4 bases, the J end lost 3 bases, and 5 bases lay between the germline ends. This CDR3 is CASSPGYEQYF. Here the CDR3 DNA reads TGCGCCAGCAGCCCGGGCTACGAGCAGTACTTC.

The chain has TRBV6-4 and TRBJ1-2, with D perhaps TRBD1 (5 bases). This CDR3 is 15 amino acids long. Germline V lookup: CDR1 MRHNA, CDR2 SNTAGT. V lost 6 bases, J lost 6 bases, and 20 bases lay in between. DNA of the CDR3: TGTGCCAGCAGACCCGACAGCAAATACTCGCATGGCTACACCTTC. Translating it yields CASRPDSKYSHGYTF.

The chain carries TRBV11-2 and TRBJ2-7; TRBD1 might be the D (6 bases). CDR1 is SGHAT, CDR2 FQNNGV, per germline. This CDR3 comprises 13 residues. The V and J ends lost 4 bases and 3 bases respectively, with 10 bases between them. The DNA for the CDR3 is TGTGCCAGCAGCTATCAGACAGGCTACGAGCAGTACTTC. It specifies CASSYQTGYEQYF.

This chain connects TRBV2 to TRBJ1-2; D unresolved. The CDR3 has 14 residues. The germline V gene has CDR1 SNHLY and CDR2 FYNNEI. Trimming stripped 0 bases from V and 4 bases from J, with 9 bases between. CDR3 region: CASSEALLGYGYTF. DNA of the CDR3: TGTGCCAGCAGTGAAGCCCTCTTGGGCTATGGCTACACCTTC.